This TCR beta chain was sequenced during a study of blood T cell repertoires in COVID-19. Study overall: Sites across the United States, Italy and Spain contributed samples from acute and convalescent COVID-19. The cDNA or gDNA used as material had been derived from T cells, B-cell-depleted T cells, or PBMCs.

Trimming removed 9 bases from V and 4 bases from J; junction bases left unmatched: 6. Germline V gives CDR1 KGHDR, CDR2 SFDVKD. The CDR3 runs 14 residues. Original processing notes: Reference gene primer amplification yielded estimated nucleated cell counts. Data came from immunoSEQ multiplex PCR; TCRdb stores just in-frame clones and leaves some out. From that table come the V and J calls and clone size; the DNA was used to work out D and trimming. The sample has 150,000 to 250,000 clones, about four fifths seen once. Allocation to cohorts depended on clinical history reported by the participants. The chain links TRBV24-1 to TRBJ2-1, with 9 nucleotides matching TRBD2. Sequencing used PBMCs or T cells enriched from blood (not recorded which). This sequence originates from a man in his forties or fifties who had recovered from COVID-19. Here the CDR3 reads CATELAGYYNEQFF. CDR3 sequence (DNA): TGTGCCACCGAACTAGCGGGCTATTACAATGAGCAGTTCTTC.